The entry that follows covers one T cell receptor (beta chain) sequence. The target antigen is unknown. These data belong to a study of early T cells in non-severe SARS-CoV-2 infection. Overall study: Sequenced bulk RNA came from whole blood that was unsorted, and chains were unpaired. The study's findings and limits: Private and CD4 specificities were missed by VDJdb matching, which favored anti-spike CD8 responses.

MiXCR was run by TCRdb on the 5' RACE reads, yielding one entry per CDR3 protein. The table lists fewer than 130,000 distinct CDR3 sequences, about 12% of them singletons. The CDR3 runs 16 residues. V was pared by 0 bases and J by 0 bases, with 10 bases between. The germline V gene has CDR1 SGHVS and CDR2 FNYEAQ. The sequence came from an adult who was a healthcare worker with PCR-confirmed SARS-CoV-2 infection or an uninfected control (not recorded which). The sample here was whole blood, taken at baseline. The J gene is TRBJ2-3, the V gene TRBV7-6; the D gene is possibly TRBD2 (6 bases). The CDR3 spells CASSLALSGSTDTQYF. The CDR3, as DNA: TGTGCCAGCAGCTTAGCCCTTAGCGGTAGCACAGATACGCAGTATTTT. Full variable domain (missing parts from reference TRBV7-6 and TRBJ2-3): GAGVSQSPRYKVTKRGQDVALRCDPISGHVSLYWYRQALGQGPEFLTYFNYEAQQDKSGLPNDRFSAERPEGSISTLTIQRTEQRDSAMYRCASSLALSGSTDTQYFGPGTRLTVL.